A single sample is the source of the 31 T cell receptor beta chains below, sequenced in a study of blood T cell repertoires in COVID-19. Only in-frame clones appear in the TCRdb table, and some are missing; sequencing was by immunoSEQ multiplex PCR. This table has more than 110,000 clones, around 89% appearing once. The sample comprised peripheral blood. The receptors come from a man aged 55 to 70 with active or convalescent COVID-19.

In this sample, this clone turned up once. The gene calls are TRBV6-2 or TRBV6-3 and TRBJ2-1; the match to TRBD2 covers 13 bases. The CDR3 loop spans 17 amino acids. The germline V gene encodes CDR1 MNHEY and CDR2 SVGEGT. Trimming at V came to 5 bases and at J to 4 bases, leaving 8 bases not matched to a gene. The CDR3 DNA reads TGTGCCAGCAGTGATCGCAGGGGACTAGCGGGATACAATGAGCAGTTCTTC. Its translation is CASSDRRGLAGYNEQFF.

The chain has TRBV5-6 and TRBJ1-3; 10 bases match TRBD1. J gave up 9 bases and V 3 bases, and 9 bases lay outside the gene matches. This CDR3 region has 15 residues. Germline values: CDR1 SGHDT, CDR2 YYEEEE. CDR3 sequence: CASSSGTGVVSTIYF. The DNA for the CDR3 is TGTGCCAGCAGCTCCGGGACAGGGGTTGTTAGCACCATATATTTT.

CDR3 residues: CASRSGFLNQPQHF. Written as DNA, the CDR3 is TGTGCCAGCAGATCAGGGTTCCTCAATCAGCCCCAGCATTTT. The chain couples TRBV6-5 to TRBJ1-5; TRBD1 might be the D (5 bases). CDR1 and CDR2 (germline): MNHEY, SVGAGI. CDR3 size: 14 residues. Trimming stripped 6 bases from V and 3 bases from J, with 12 bases between.

The gene calls are TRBV10-3 and TRBJ1-5; unclear D gene. With 0 bases removed from V and 7 bases from J, the gap between germline ends came to 10 bases. Germline CDR1 is ENHRY and CDR2 is SYGVKD. The length of the CDR3 is 14 residues. The CDR3 nucleotides read TGTGCCATCAGTGAGTCGGGGAGAGAACAGCCCCAGCATTTT. Amino acid sequence: CAISESGREQPQHF.

This rearrangement joins TRBV11-2 to TRBJ1-3, with 7 bases that match TRBD1. This CDR3 contains 14 residues. Per germline, CDR1 SGHAT and CDR2 FQNNGV. V dropped 3 bases and J dropped 4; count of bases not matched to a gene: 3. The CDR3 DNA reads as TGTGCCAGCAGCTTTGACAGGGTCGGAAACACCATATATTTT. It translates to CASSFDRVGNTIYF.

The chain links TRBV4-3 to TRBJ1-5; weak D call: TRBD1 (5 bases). This CDR3 region has 17 residues. V lost 1 base to trimming and J lost 1 base, with 14 bases between them. The germline gives CDR1 LGHNA, CDR2 YSLEER. CDR3 sequence: CASSQGVGGISNQPQHF. The DNA for the CDR3 is TGCGCCAGCAGCCAAGGGGTTGGGGGGATAAGCAATCAGCCCCAGCATTTT.

The chain links TRBV5-1 to TRBJ2-3, with 8 bases aligning to TRBD1. Germline lookup yields CDR1 SGHRS and CDR2 YFSETQ. V trimming: 10 bases; J trimming: 4 bases; junction bases outside the gene matches: 11. The CDR3 totals 14 residues. The CDR3 DNA sequence: TGCGCCGGGTCGGCAGGGGGCCCCCCAGATACGCAGTATTTT. It yields the protein CAGSAGGPPDTQYF.

The rearrangement uses TRBV27 and TRBJ1-2; TRBD1 aligns across 8 bases. The CDR3 has 14 residues. Unmatched junction bases numbered 10, after V lost 10 bases and J lost 3 bases. Germline assignment: CDR1 MNHEY and CDR2 SMNVEV (reference sequence). The CDR3 nucleotides are TGTGCCACCAAGAAAGGACAGGGCGACTATGGCTACACCTTC. Protein product: CATKKGQGDYGYTF.

The gene calls are TRBV9 and TRBJ1-1; D may be TRBD1 (6 bases). The germline gives CDR1 SGDLS, CDR2 YYNGEE. This CDR3 is 13 amino acids long. V gave up 3 bases and J gave up 5 bases, with 11 bases separating them. The CDR3 DNA is TGTGCCAGCAGCGCTCCAGGGGCTACTGAAGCTTTCTTT. Protein product: CASSAPGATEAFF.

This clone was observed once. The gene calls are TRBV4-2 and TRBJ1-2, with TRBD1 matching 11 bases. The CDR3 extends over 15 amino acids. CDR1 and CDR2 from the germline V gene are LGHNA and YNFKEQ. V lost 4 bases and J lost 8; bases outside the gene matches: 9. The CDR3 loop is CASSLAGQGARGYTF. The CDR3 bases are TGTGCCAGCAGCCTCGCCGGACAGGGGGCGCGGGGCTACACCTTC.

The chain employs TRBV6-2 or TRBV6-3 and TRBJ2-1, with a possible D match to TRBD2 (5 bases). This CDR3 comprises 17 residues. V shed 5 bases and J shed 2 bases, with 19 bases lying between them. CDR1 is MNHEY and CDR2 is SVGEGT in the germline V gene. The CDR3 bases are TGTGCCAGCAGTCCCCGGGATGCAGGTTCGGCCTACAATGAGCAGTTCTTC. Encoded protein: CASSPRDAGSAYNEQFF.

The chain carries TRBV18 and TRBJ2-2; tentative D call: TRBD2 (5 bases). V lost 3 bases to trimming and J lost 3 bases, with 8 bases between them. Germline assignment: CDR1 KGHSH and CDR2 LQKENI. This CDR3 is 14 amino acids long. CDR3 nucleotides: TGTGCCAGCTCACCCGGACTCTACACCGGGGAGCTGTTTTTT. Its translation is CASSPGLYTGELFF.

This rearrangement joins TRBV2 to TRBJ1-1; no reliable D call. The CDR3 extends over 12 amino acids. Germline assignment: CDR1 SNHLY and CDR2 FYNNEI. The germline V and J ends were trimmed by 8 bases and 4 bases, with 11 bases remaining between them. The DNA for the CDR3 is TGTGCCAGCCGTTTGGTCGGCACTGAAGCTTTCTTT. As protein: CASRLVGTEAFF.

V is TRBV19 and J is TRBJ2-7; 8 bases match TRBD2. V lost 4 bases to trimming and J lost 3 bases; unmatched junction nucleotides: 11. Per the germline V gene, CDR1 is LNHDA and CDR2 is SQIVND (reference sequence). The CDR3 runs 16 residues. As DNA, the CDR3 is TGTGCCAGTAGTAACCAAAGGGCGGGAGGTCTCTACGAGCAGTACTTC. Translation: CASSNQRAGGLYEQYF.

The J gene is TRBJ2-5, the V gene TRBV7-3; perhaps TRBD2 as D (5 bases). The CDR3 is made up of 13 amino acids. Germline CDR1 SGHTA, CDR2 FQGTGA. V lost 5 bases, J lost 2 bases, and 9 bases lay in between. In DNA form, the CDR3 reads TGTGCCAGCAGCAAGACGGGACAAGAGACCCAGTACTTC. Translating it yields CASSKTGQETQYF.

This chain joins TRBV5-5 and TRBJ2-2, with 7 positions matching TRBD2. CDR3 length: 16 amino acids. V shed 0 bases and J 4 bases; nucleotides not matched to a gene: 6. Germline CDR1 is SGHKS and CDR2 is YYEKEE (reference sequence). CDR3 sequence reads: CASSLVAGVGTGELFF. The DNA for the CDR3 is TGTGCCAGCAGCTTGGTTGCGGGGGTTGGCACCGGGGAGCTGTTTTTT.

The chain is built from TRBV5-6 and TRBJ1-6; D call uncertain. The CDR3 sequence is 16 residues long. Between the trimmed V and J ends, which lost 4 bases and 9 bases, there was a span of 20 bases. Per germline, CDR1 SGHDT and CDR2 YYEEEE. This CDR3 is CASSPGPFRGGSPLHF. The CDR3 region has the DNA TGTGCCAGCAGCCCGGGCCCTTTTCGGGGAGGTTCACCCCTCCACTTT.

This rearrangement joins TRBV11-3 to TRBJ2-7; D may be TRBD1 (5 bases). The germline V gene has CDR1 SGHNT and CDR2 YENEEA. This CDR3 is built from 13 residues. V dropped 5 bases and J dropped 3 bases, with 11 bases sitting between them. This chain's CDR3 is CASSLEDSYEQYF. In DNA, the CDR3 is TGTGCCAGCAGCCTGGAAGACAGCTACGAGCAGTACTTC.

CDR3 in DNA: TGTGCCAGCTCACCTTCAGGGGACAGCCCCCAGCATTTT. It codes for CASSPSGDSPQHF. The rearrangement uses TRBV18 and TRBJ1-5, with 7 positions matching TRBD1. CDR3 size: 13 residues. J lost 10 bases, V lost 3 bases, and 6 bases had no gene match. Germline CDR1 is KGHSH and CDR2 is LQKENI. Supplemented by reference TRBV18 and TRBJ1-5, the full variable domain reads NAGVMQNPRHLVRRRGQEARLRCSPMKGHSHVYWYRQLPEEGLKFMVYLQKENIIDESGMPKERFSAEFPKEGPSILRIQQVVRGDSAAYFCASSPSGDSPQHFGDGTRLSIL.

The chain carries TRBV14 and TRBJ1-4; D ambiguous. V lost 1 base and J lost 12, with 15 bases in between. Per the germline V gene, CDR1 is SGHDN and CDR2 is FVKESK. CDR3 size: 14 residues. CDR3 DNA sequence: TGTGCCAGCAGCCAAGCTGCCCCGCCAGTGGAACTGTTTTTT. This gives the protein CASSQAAPPVELFF.

With respect to this clone: The sample carries other DNA sequences with the same CDR3. The V call is TRBV7-3, the J call TRBJ2-3, with D perhaps TRBD2 (5 bases). Germline V gene data show CDR1 as SGHTA and CDR2 as FQGTGA. The CDR3 consists of 13 residues. Trimming took 5 bases from V and 3 from J, leaving 9 bases between them. DNA for the CDR3: TGTGCCAGCAGCCCACCGGGGACAGATACGCAGTATTTT. Residues: CASSPPGTDTQYF.

This chain joins TRBV28 and TRBJ1-4; TRBD1 matches 7 bases. Germline loops: CDR1 MDHEN, CDR2 SYDVKM. The CDR3 loop spans 15 amino acids. V shed 6 bases, J shed 5 bases, and the junction held 9 bases outside the gene matches. The CDR3 is CASRRTGALNEKLFF. Written as DNA, the CDR3 is TGTGCCAGCAGACGTACAGGGGCCCTAAATGAAAAACTGTTTTTT.

This clone was observed a single time. CDR3 in amino acids: CSVEKSGQGSEQYF. CDR3 nucleotides: TGCAGCGTTGAGAAGAGCGGACAGGGAAGCGAGCAGTACTTC. V and J are TRBV29-1 and TRBJ2-7, with TRBD1 matching over 8 bases. Trimming at V came to 3 bases and at J to 6 bases, leaving 10 bases not matched to a gene. This CDR3 is 14 amino acids long. CDR1 is SQVTM and CDR2 is ANQGSEA in the germline V gene.

The V and J genes are TRBV9 and TRBJ2-2; 8 bases agree with TRBD1. There are 16 residues in the CDR3. V shed 0 bases, J shed 2 bases, and the junction held 3 bases outside the gene matches. The V gene's germline CDR1 is SGDLS and CDR2 YYNGEE. The CDR3 sequence is CASSVGQGTNTGELFF. CDR3 DNA sequence: TGTGCCAGCAGCGTAGGACAGGGGACAAACACCGGGGAGCTGTTTTTT.

This chain uses TRBV4-3 with TRBJ2-1, with 8 bases that match TRBD2. In germline, CDR1 is LGHNA, CDR2 YSLEER. This CDR3 contains 16 residues. J gave up 5 bases and V 0 bases, and 6 bases lay outside the gene matches. CDR3 protein: CASSQDPGGGNNEQFF. The CDR3 coding sequence is TGCGCCAGCAGCCAAGACCCGGGCGGGGGGAACAATGAGCAGTTCTTC.

The rearrangement joins TRBV2 to TRBJ1-1; D may be TRBD1 (6 bases). Germline CDR1 is SNHLY and CDR2 is FYNNEI. V lost 5 bases to trimming and J lost 5 bases, with 9 bases between them. The CDR3 is 12 amino acids. The CDR3 is CASSPGTTEAFF. CDR3 nucleotide sequence: TGTGCCAGCAGTCCGGGGACAACTGAAGCTTTCTTT. The complete variable domain, with remaining parts taken from reference TRBV2 and TRBJ1-1, reads EPEVTQTPSHQVTQMGQEVILRCVPISNHLYFYWYRQILGQKVEFLVSFYNNEISEKSEIFDDQFSVERPDGSNFTLKIRSTKLEDSAMYFCASSPGTTEAFFGQGTRLTVV.

This chain connects TRBV24-1 to TRBJ1-5, with D uncertain. Trimming shortened V by 8 bases and J by 1 base, and 5 bases separated the two germline ends. CDR3 size: 12 residues. CDR1 is KGHDR and CDR2 is SFDVKD in the germline V gene. CDR3 nucleotides: TGTGCCACCACCCAAAGCAATCAGCCCCAGCATTTT. Protein: CATTQSNQPQHF.

This clone was detected only a few times. This chain connects TRBV19 to TRBJ1-2, with 7 bases fitting TRBD1. Germline V gene data show CDR1 as LNHDA and CDR2 as SQIVND (reference sequence). The CDR3 has 16 residues. J was trimmed by 0 bases and V by 5 bases; bases with no gene match: 9. The CDR3 is CASSGRQGVSNYGYTF. CDR3 nucleotide sequence: TGTGCCAGTAGTGGGAGACAGGGAGTTTCTAACTATGGCTACACCTTC.

The V gene is TRBV5-8, the J gene TRBJ1-4, with 7 bases that match TRBD1. V dropped 5 bases and J dropped 5; count of bases not matched to a gene: 9. Germline V gene sequence: CDR1 SGHTS, CDR2 YDEGEE. There are 15 residues in the CDR3. CDR3 in amino acids: CASRTRDRKNEKLFF. The CDR3 coding sequence is TGTGCCAGCAGGACCCGGGACAGAAAAAATGAAAAACTGTTTTTT.

The J gene is TRBJ1-6, the V gene TRBV4-2, with 11 bases identical to TRBD1. Trimming at V came to 5 bases and at J to 9 bases, leaving 9 bases not matched to a gene. The length of the CDR3 is 16 residues. The germline V gene has CDR1 LGHNA and CDR2 YNFKEQ. The CDR3 sequence: CASSGQGAFYGSPLHF. The DNA for the CDR3 is TGTGCCAGCAGCGGACAGGGGGCGTTCTATGGTTCACCCCTCCACTTT.

The rearrangement links TRBV7-2 to TRBJ1-5; D unclear. V dropped 1 base and J dropped 6 bases, with 13 bases sitting between them. The CDR3 is made up of 15 amino acids. Germline-derived CDR1 and CDR2 are SGHTA and FQGNSA. The DNA of the CDR3 is TGTGCCAGCAGCTTAGGGGCTGGGTTTCTTCAGCCCCAGCATTTT. It codes for CASSLGAGFLQPQHF.